A single sample gave rise to the 13 T cell receptor beta chains below, sequenced in a study of blood T cell repertoires in COVID-19. The data were produced by immunoSEQ multiplex PCR, yet TCRdb's version contains in-frame clones alone and is incomplete. This repertoire shows under 300,000 clones, 65% to 85% found once; its top ten account for 1.4% to 1.5%. Input material: peripheral blood. The receptors were sampled from a human donor with COVID-19, enrolled during active disease. The donor label of this sample is uncertain.

The chain couples TRBV28 to TRBJ1-5; D gene uncertain. The CDR3 runs to 14 residues. The germline V and J ends were trimmed by 10 bases and 5 bases, with 18 bases remaining between them. Germline values: CDR1 MDHEN, CDR2 SYDVKM. The CDR3 nucleotides are TGTGCCACCTCCTCTGGTGTCAGTTATCAGCCCCAGCATTTT. It codes for CATSSGVSYQPQHF.

CDR3 DNA sequence: TGTGCCACCAGCTTCAACCGCCGGAGCGGGGAGCTGTTTTTT. Residues: CATSFNRRSGELFF. J is TRBJ2-2 and V is TRBV15; no firm D call. CDR3 length equals 14 residues. Germline V gene sequence: CDR1 LNHNV, CDR2 YYDKDF (reference sequence). V lost 5 bases and J 7 bases, leaving 14 bases between the germline ends.

The chain combines TRBV3-1 (or the pseudogene TRBV3-2) with TRBJ2-5, with 12 nucleotides matching TRBD2. J lost 0 bases, V lost 4 bases, and 6 bases had no gene match. The CDR3 runs 17 residues. The germline V gene has CDR1 LGHDT and CDR2 YNNKEL (reference sequence). CDR3 residues: CASSPLAGGQYQETQYF. CDR3 DNA: TGTGCCAGCAGCCCACTAGCGGGAGGACAGTACCAAGAGACCCAGTACTTC.

The chain recombines TRBV29-1 with TRBJ1-1; D is uncertain. V was pared by 7 bases and J by 4 bases, with 16 bases between. The CDR3 has 13 residues. Germline V gene data show CDR1 as SQVTM and CDR2 as ANQGSEA. The CDR3 spells CSAYRGFATEAFF. Written as DNA, the CDR3 is TGCAGCGCTTACCGAGGATTTGCCACTGAAGCTTTCTTT. Drawing the rest from reference TRBV29-1 and TRBJ1-1, the complete variable domain is SAVISQKPSRDICQRGTSLTIQCQVDSQVTMMFWYRQQPGQSLTLIATANQGSEATYESGFVIDKFPISRPNLTFSTLTVSNMSPEDSSIYLCSAYRGFATEAFFGQGTRLTVV.

This clone was counted between two and nine times. The gene calls are TRBV29-1 and TRBJ1-1, with D maybe TRBD1 (6 bases). The germline CDR1 and CDR2 sequences are SQVTM and ANQGSEA. V dropped 8 bases and J dropped 8 bases, with 15 bases sitting between them. The CDR3 totals 11 residues. The CDR3 loop reads CSYNQGWEAFF. The CDR3 DNA reads as TGCAGCTACAATCAGGGGTGGGAAGCTTTCTTT.

The chain employs TRBV30 and TRBJ1-3; D unresolved. Looked up from germline, CDR1 is GTSNPN and CDR2 is SVGIG (reference sequence). Trimming removed 2 bases at V and 7 bases at J, with 15 bases between. The CDR3 has 14 residues. The CDR3 coding sequence is TGTGCCTGGAGTAGCGGGCAGCACGGGAACACCATATATTTT. It codes for CAWSSGQHGNTIYF.

The chain is built from TRBV12-3 or TRBV12-4 and TRBJ2-7; possibly TRBD1 for D (5 bases). This CDR3 has 13 amino acids. V was shortened by 1 base and J by 7 bases, with 11 bases between the two germline ends. This CDR3 is CASSLGLPGEQYF. CDR3 coding DNA: TGTGCCAGCAGTTTAGGGCTACCAGGGGAGCAGTACTTC.

The V call is TRBV9, the J call TRBJ2-1; D is uncertain. Germline CDR1 and CDR2: SGDLS and YYNGEE. The CDR3 length is 13 residues. The ends were cut back, 3 bases at V and 5 bases at J, with 9 bases in the middle. The CDR3 coding sequence is TGTGCCAGCAGCGCACCTCCTAACAATGAGCAGTTCTTC. Translation: CASSAPPNNEQFF.

The rearrangement uses TRBV9 and TRBJ2-2; a possible D gene is TRBD2 (5 bases). The V gene lost 4 bases and the J gene lost 3 bases, with 10 bases spanning the gap. The germline CDR1 and CDR2 sequences are SGDLS and YYNGEE. The CDR3 extends over 14 amino acids. This chain's CDR3 is CASSWAGDTGELFF. In nucleotides, the CDR3 is TGTGCCAGCAGCTGGGCCGGGGACACCGGGGAGCTGTTTTTT.

This clone showed up just once. This chain links TRBV19 with TRBJ2-3, with TRBD1 identical over 9 bases. The V and J ends lost 3 bases and 6 bases, in that order; junction bases with no gene match: 7. This CDR3 comprises 15 residues. Germline CDR1 and CDR2: LNHDA and SQIVND (reference sequence). The CDR3 DNA sequence: TGTGCCAGTAGTATGACAGGGGGGATAGAGGATACGCAGTATTTT. Encoded protein: CASSMTGGIEDTQYF.

The chain carries TRBV6-5 and TRBJ1-5; perhaps TRBD1 as D (5 bases). Trimming took off 8 bases at V and 5 bases at J, with 13 bases between the two ends. Germline CDR1 MNHEY, CDR2 SVGAGI. This CDR3 has 13 amino acids. The CDR3 loop reads CASGVTGDQPQHF. Written as DNA, the CDR3 is TGTGCCAGCGGGGTAACGGGGGATCAGCCCCAGCATTTT.

The V call is TRBV11-3, the J call TRBJ2-3; no clear D gene. The CDR3 sequence is 14 residues long. Germline CDR1 SGHNT, CDR2 YENEEA. V shed 5 bases and J shed 2 bases, with 11 bases lying between them. The CDR3 nucleotides are TGTGCCAGCAGCGTGGAGTATAACACAGATACGCAGTATTTT. It encodes CASSVEYNTDTQYF.

The chain uses TRBV19 and TRBJ1-1, with TRBD1 matching 7 bases. CDR1 LNHDA and CDR2 SQIVND come from the germline V gene (reference sequence). After removal of 3 bases from V and 7 bases from J, the junction contained 5 bases not matched to a gene. This CDR3 is built from 13 residues. The CDR3 is CASSIEGAGEAFF. As DNA, the CDR3 is TGTGCCAGTAGTATTGAGGGGGCTGGTGAAGCTTTCTTT.